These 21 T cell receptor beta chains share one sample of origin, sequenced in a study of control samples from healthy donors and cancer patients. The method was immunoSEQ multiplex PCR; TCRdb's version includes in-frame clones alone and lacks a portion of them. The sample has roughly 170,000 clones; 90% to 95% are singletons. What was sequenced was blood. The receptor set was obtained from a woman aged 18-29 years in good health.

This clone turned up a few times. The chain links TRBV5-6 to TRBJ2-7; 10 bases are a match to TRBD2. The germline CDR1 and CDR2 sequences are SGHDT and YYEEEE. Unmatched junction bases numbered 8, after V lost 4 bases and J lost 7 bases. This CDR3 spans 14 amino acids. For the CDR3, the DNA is TGTGCCAGCAGCCCCCTAGCGGGAGCCAGGGAGCAGTACTTC. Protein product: CASSPLAGAREQYF.

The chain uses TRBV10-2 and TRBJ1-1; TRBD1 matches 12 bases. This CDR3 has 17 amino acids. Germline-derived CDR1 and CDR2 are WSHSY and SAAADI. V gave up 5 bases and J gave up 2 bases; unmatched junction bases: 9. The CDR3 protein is CASSFPGTGGFNTEAFF. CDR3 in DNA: TGCGCCAGCAGTTTTCCCGGGACAGGGGGCTTCAACACTGAAGCTTTCTTT.

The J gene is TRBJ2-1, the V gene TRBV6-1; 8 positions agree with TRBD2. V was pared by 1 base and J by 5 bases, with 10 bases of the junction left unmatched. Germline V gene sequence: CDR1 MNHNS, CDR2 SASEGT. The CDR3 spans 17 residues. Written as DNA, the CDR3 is TGTGCCAGCAGTGAAGAACCGGGCCTAGCGGGCCACAATGAGCAGTTCTTC. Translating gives CASSEEPGLAGHNEQFF.

The CDR3 reads CASSFDRFGGELFF. As DNA, the CDR3 is TGTGCCAGCAGCTTTGACAGGTTTGGCGGGGAGCTGTTTTTT. The V and J genes are TRBV12-1 and TRBJ2-2; the tabulated D call, TRBD1, remains unverified against the DNA. TRBV12-1 is marked as a pseudogene. This CDR3 has 14 amino acids.

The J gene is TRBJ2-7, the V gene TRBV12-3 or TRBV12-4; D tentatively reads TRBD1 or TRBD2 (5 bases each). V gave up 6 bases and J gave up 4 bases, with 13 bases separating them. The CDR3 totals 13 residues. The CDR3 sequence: CASRGTTSYEQYF. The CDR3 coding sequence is TGTGCCAGCAGGGGGACGACTTCTTACGAGCAGTACTTC.

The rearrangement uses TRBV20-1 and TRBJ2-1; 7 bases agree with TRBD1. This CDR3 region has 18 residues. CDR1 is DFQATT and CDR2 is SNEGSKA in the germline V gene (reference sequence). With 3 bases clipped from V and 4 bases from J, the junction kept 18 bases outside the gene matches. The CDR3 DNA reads TGCAGTGCTAGTACAGGGGTTTACCTTCTACACAAATACAATGAGCAGTTCTTC. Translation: CSASTGVYLLHKYNEQFF.

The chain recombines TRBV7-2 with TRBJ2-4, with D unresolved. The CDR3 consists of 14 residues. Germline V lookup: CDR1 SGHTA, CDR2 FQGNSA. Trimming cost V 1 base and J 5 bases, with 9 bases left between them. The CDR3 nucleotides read TGTGCCAGCAGCTTAGGGGGTCCGGAAAACATTCAGTACTTC. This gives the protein CASSLGGPENIQYF.

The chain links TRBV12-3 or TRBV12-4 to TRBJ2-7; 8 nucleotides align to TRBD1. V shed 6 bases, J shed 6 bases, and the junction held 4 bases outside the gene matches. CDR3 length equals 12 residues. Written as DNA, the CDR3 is TGTGCCAGCAGGGCTACAGGGGGCGAGCAGTACTTC. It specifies CASRATGGEQYF.

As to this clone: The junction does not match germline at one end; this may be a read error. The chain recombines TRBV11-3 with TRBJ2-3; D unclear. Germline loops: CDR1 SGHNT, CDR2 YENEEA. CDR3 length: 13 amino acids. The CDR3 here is CASSLQNWDMQYF. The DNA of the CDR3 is TGTGCCAGCAGCTTACAGAATTGGGATATGCAGTATTTT.

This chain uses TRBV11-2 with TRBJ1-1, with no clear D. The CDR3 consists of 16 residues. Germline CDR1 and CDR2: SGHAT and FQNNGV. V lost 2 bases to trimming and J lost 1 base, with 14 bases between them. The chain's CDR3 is CASSLSRGRGNTEAFF. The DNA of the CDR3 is TGTGCCAGCAGCTTATCCCGAGGACGGGGGAACACTGAAGCTTTCTTT.

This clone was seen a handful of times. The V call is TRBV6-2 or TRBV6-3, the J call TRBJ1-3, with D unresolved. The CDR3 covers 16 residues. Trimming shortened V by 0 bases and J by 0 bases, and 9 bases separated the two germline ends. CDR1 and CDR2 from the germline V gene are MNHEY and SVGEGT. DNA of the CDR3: TGTGCCAGCAGTTACTCGGGCGGCAACTCTGGAAACACCATATATTTT. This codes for CASSYSGGNSGNTIYF.

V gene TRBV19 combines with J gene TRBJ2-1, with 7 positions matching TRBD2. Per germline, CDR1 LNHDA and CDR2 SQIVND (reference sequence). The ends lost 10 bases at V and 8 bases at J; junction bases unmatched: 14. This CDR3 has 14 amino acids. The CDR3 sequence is CATSPWREPYEQFF. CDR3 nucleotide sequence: TGTGCCACCTCCCCTTGGCGGGAGCCCTATGAGCAGTTCTTC.

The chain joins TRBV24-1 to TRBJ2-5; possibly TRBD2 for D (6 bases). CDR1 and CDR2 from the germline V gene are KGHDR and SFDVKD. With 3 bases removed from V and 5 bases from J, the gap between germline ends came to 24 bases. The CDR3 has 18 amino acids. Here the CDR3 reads CATSDRPGLRSGAETQYF. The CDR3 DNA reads TGTGCCACCAGTGATCGACCGGGACTCCGGAGTGGGGCGGAGACCCAGTACTTC.

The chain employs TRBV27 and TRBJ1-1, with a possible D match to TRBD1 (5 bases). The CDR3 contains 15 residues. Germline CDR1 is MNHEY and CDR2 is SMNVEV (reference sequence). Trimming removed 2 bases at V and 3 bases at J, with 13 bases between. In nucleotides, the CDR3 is TGTGCCAGCAGTTTACGGATCGGGGGGGACACTGAAGCTTTCTTT. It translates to CASSLRIGGDTEAFF.

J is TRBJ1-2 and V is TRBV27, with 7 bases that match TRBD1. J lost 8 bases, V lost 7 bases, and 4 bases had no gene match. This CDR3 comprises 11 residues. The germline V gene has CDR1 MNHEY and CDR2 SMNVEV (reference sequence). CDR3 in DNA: TGTGCCAGCACCTCAGGGGGAGGCTACACCTTC. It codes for CASTSGGGYTF.

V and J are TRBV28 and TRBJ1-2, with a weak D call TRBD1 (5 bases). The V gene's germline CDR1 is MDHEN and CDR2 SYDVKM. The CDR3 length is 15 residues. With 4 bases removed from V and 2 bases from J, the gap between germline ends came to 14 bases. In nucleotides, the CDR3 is TGTGCCAGCAGTTATAGGTGGGACGGCAACTATGGCTACACCTTC. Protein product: CASSYRWDGNYGYTF.

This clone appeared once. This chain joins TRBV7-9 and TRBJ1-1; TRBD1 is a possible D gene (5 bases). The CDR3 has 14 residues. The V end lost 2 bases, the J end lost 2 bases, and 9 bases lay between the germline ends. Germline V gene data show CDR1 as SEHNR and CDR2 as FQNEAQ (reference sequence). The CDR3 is CASSLLQDNTEAFF. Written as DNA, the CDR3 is TGTGCCAGCAGCTTATTACAGGATAACACTGAAGCTTTCTTT.

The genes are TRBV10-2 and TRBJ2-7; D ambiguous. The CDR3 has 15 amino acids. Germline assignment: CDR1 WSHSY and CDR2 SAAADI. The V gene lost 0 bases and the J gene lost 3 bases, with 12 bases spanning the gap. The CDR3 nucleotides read TGCGCCAGCAGTGAGTCTCAGGCCCTTGGCTACGAGCAGTACTTC. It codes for CASSESQALGYEQYF.

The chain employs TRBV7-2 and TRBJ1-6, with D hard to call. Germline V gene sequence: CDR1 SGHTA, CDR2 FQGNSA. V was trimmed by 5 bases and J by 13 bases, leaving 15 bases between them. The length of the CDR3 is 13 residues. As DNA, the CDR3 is TGTGCCAGCAGCGCACGCCAGTCGACCCCCCTCCACTTT. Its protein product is CASSARQSTPLHF.

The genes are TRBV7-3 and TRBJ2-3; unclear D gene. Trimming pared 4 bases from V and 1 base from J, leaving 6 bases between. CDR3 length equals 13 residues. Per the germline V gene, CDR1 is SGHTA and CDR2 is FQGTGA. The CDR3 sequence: CASSSTRTDTQYF. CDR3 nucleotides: TGTGCCAGCAGCTCAACCCGCACAGATACGCAGTATTTT.

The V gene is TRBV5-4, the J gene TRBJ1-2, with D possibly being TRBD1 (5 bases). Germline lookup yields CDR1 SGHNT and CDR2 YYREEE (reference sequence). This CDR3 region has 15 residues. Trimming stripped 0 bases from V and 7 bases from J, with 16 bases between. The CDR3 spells CASSLADIPWGGYTF. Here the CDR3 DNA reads TGTGCCAGCAGCTTGGCGGACATCCCTTGGGGTGGCTACACCTTC.